Listed below are T cell receptor beta chains from one sample, sequenced in a study of human T cells and chemical hapten exposure. In TCRdb, the RACE reads were re-called with MiXCR into one record per CDR3 protein. The sample lists approximately 90,000 distinct CDR3 sequences, over 10% occurring once. The sequenced sample was whole blood, obtained in connection with sensitization to the hapten diphenylcyclopropenone (DPC). These TCRs come from a woman aged 40 to 55 with alopecia areata. Some clones in this sample may be carry-over from other donors' samples. Both conserved end residues are part of each CDR3. Fields, in order: clone size, V gene, J gene, D gene, CDR3 protein, CDR3 DNA. The D gene is left open where the match is weak. Clone sizes are given selectively: once, few, many, or a class where the clone is expanded.

>-|TRBV9|TRBJ2-1|TRBD2
CASSTTSGSDSSYNEQFF
TGTGCCAGCAGCACGACTAGCGGGAGCGATAGTTCCTACAATGAGCAGTTCTTC
>-|TRBV20-1|TRBJ1-2|-
CSARTHNYGYTF
TGCAGTGCTAGGACACATAACTATGGCTACACCTTC
>-|TRBV28|TRBJ2-2|-
CASSSPGTTGELFF
TGTGCCAGCAGTTCCCCCGGGACTACCGGGGAGCTGTTTTTT
>-|TRBV12-3/TRBV12-4|TRBJ2-2|TRBD1
CASSWDRGPTGELFF
TGTGCCAGCAGTTGGGACAGGGGGCCCACCGGGGAGCTGTTTTTT
>-|TRBV4-3|TRBJ2-5|-
CASSQHEGPGETQYF
TGCGCCAGCAGCCAACACGAGGGCCCCGGAGAGACCCAGTACTTC
>-|TRBV28|TRBJ1-4|-
CASSLAGRGEKLFF
TGTGCCAGCAGTTTAGCCGGAAGGGGTGAAAAACTGTTTTTT
>-|TRBV7-2|TRBJ2-3|-
CASSLSGATDTQYF
TGTGCCAGCAGCTTATCGGGGGCCACAGATACGCAGTATTTT
>-|TRBV7-2|TRBJ2-7|TRBD2
CASRSTSGSTRRYEQYF
TGTGCCAGCAGATCGACTAGCGGGAGTACAAGGCGGTACGAGCAGTACTTC
>-|TRBV12-3/TRBV12-4|TRBJ2-4|TRBD1
CASNIQGAWNIQYF
TGTGCCAGCAACATACAGGGGGCTTGGAACATTCAGTACTTC
>many|TRBV7-9|TRBJ2-2|TRBD2
CASSPRLAGGSSATGELFF
TGTGCCAGCAGCCCTCGACTAGCGGGAGGTTCTTCGGCCACCGGGGAGCTGTTTTTT
>-|TRBV29-1|TRBJ2-7|-
CSVEGDRAHEQYF
TGCAGCGTTGAAGGGGATAGGGCCCACGAGCAGTACTTC
>many|TRBV7-2|TRBJ2-7|TRBD2
CASSPRGAGGPAYEQYF
TGTGCCAGCAGCCCCCGCGGGGCGGGAGGCCCCGCCTACGAGCAGTACTTC
>-|TRBV19|TRBJ2-2|-
CASTERGNTGELFF
TGTGCCAGTACTGAACGGGGGAACACCGGGGAGCTGTTTTTT
>many|TRBV28|TRBJ2-5|TRBD2
CASSFGSGSAETQYF
TGTGCCAGCAGTTTTGGTAGCGGGAGTGCTGAGACCCAGTACTTC
>many|TRBV6-2/TRBV6-3|TRBJ2-2|-
CASSYSNSGYATGELFF
TGTGCCAGCAGTTACTCGAATTCAGGGTACGCCACCGGGGAGCTGTTTTTT
>-|TRBV6-2/TRBV6-3|TRBJ2-7|-
CASTRTSYEQYF
TGTGCCAGCACCCGGACCTCCTACGAGCAGTACTTC
>-|TRBV7-2|TRBJ1-5|-
CASSQVYAGLSNQPQHF
TGTGCCAGCAGTCAGGTCTATGCTGGCCTCAGCAATCAGCCCCAGCATTTT
>-|TRBV6-2/TRBV6-3|TRBJ1-5|-
CASSRSFPGTSNQPQHF
TGTGCCAGCAGTCGATCCTTTCCCGGGACTTCCAATCAGCCCCAGCATTTT
>-|TRBV6-2/TRBV6-3|TRBJ1-5|-
CASSLYGQIAMAQHF
TGTGCCAGCAGTTTGTATGGACAGATAGCAATGGCCCAGCATTTT
>-|TRBV28|TRBJ2-7|TRBD1
CASSFNNRGRQYF
TGTGCCAGCAGTTTTAATAACAGGGGCCGGCAGTACTTC
>few|TRBV19|TRBJ2-1|-
CASSIGSGSYNEQFF
TGTGCCAGTAGTATAGGGAGTGGGTCCTACAATGAGCAGTTCTTC
>many|TRBV19|TRBJ2-3|-
CASSLAATDTQYF
TGTGCCAGCAGCTTAGCGGCCACAGATACGCAGTATTTT
>-|TRBV18|TRBJ1-1|-
CASSPTGVAEAFF
TGTGCCAGCTCACCTACGGGGGTCGCTGAAGCTTTCTTT
>few|TRBV11-3|TRBJ2-2|-
CASSLDWERANTGELFF
TGTGCCAGCAGCTTAGATTGGGAGCGGGCGAACACCGGGGAGCTGTTTTTT
>-|TRBV5-5|TRBJ1-1|-
CASSLIQGEAFF
TGTGCCAGCAGCTTAATCCAGGGTGAAGCTTTCTTT
>many|TRBV6-2/TRBV6-3|TRBJ2-1|TRBD1
CASSYPTGQGVSYNEQFF
TGTGCCAGCAGTTACCCGACCGGCCAGGGGGTCTCCTACAATGAGCAGTTCTTC
>few|TRBV6-2/TRBV6-3|TRBJ2-3|-
CASSLIGTQYF
TGTGCCAGCAGTTTAATTGGTACGCAGTATTTT
>-|TRBV5-1|TRBJ2-3|TRBD1
CASSLEGQGVQYF
TGCGCCAGCAGCTTGGAGGGACAGGGGGTGCAGTATTTT
>-|TRBV7-9|TRBJ2-3|TRBD2
CANTGGWADTQYF
TGTGCCAATACGGGAGGATGGGCAGATACGCAGTATTTT
>few|TRBV28|TRBJ1-1|-
CASSSQVRGTEAFF
TGTGCCAGCAGCTCTCAAGTACGGGGGACTGAAGCTTTCTTT
>-|TRBV15|TRBJ2-3|-
CAKNGTTPYF
TGTGCCAAAAATGGGACCACTCCGTATTTT
>few|TRBV6-2/TRBV6-3|TRBJ2-2|TRBD2
CASSKRLAGAGELFF
TGTGCCAGCAGCAAGAGACTAGCGGGGGCCGGGGAGCTGTTTTTT
>many|TRBV28|TRBJ2-7|TRBD1
CASSLQQLRTGTPEQYF
TGTGCCAGCAGTTTACAACAATTAAGGACAGGGACCCCCGAGCAGTACTTC
>-|TRBV20-1|TRBJ2-1|-
CSAKGAAGYYNEQFF
TGCAGTGCTAAAGGGGCGGCGGGATACTACAATGAGCAGTTCTTC